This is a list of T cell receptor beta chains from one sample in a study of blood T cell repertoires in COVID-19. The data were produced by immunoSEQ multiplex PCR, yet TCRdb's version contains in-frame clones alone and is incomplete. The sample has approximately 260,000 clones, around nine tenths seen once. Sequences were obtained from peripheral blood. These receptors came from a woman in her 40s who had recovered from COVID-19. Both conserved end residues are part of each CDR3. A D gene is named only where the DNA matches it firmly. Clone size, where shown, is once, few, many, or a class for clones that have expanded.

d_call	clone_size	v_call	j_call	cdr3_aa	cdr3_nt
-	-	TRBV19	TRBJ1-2	CASSIVLLSGYTF	TGTGCCAGTAGTATAGTCCTCTTAAGCGGCTACACCTTC
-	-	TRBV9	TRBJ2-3	CASSVGNSGLADTQYF	TGTGCCAGCAGCGTAGGTAATAGCGGTCTCGCAGATACGCAGTATTTT
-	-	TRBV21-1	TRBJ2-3	CASSYIGQGTYPADTQYF	TGTGCCAGCAGCTACATAGGACAGGGCACGTACCCGGCAGATACGCAGTATTTT
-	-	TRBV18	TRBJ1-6	CASSPERVASPLHF	TGTGCCAGCTCACCCGAAAGGGTAGCGTCACCCCTCCACTTT
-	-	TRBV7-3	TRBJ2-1	CASSLFPGPKSYNEQFF	TGTGCCAGCAGCTTATTCCCAGGCCCTAAATCCTACAATGAGCAGTTCTTC
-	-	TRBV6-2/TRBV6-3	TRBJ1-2	CASSYGGGRVGGYTF	TGTGCCAGCAGTTACGGCGGGGGGCGCGTAGGTGGCTACACCTTC
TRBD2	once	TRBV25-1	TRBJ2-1	CASSRLAGLNEQFF	TGTGCCAGCAGCCGACTAGCGGGATTGAATGAGCAGTTCTTC
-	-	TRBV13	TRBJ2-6	CASSLQGVGANVLTF	TGTGCCAGCAGCTTACAAGGGGTTGGGGCCAACGTCCTGACTTTC
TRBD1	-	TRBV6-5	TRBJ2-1	CASRFDRGDYNEQFF	TGTGCCAGCAGATTTGACAGGGGGGACTACAATGAGCAGTTCTTC
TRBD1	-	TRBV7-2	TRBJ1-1	CASSPRGGTGSSLAEAFF	TGTGCCAGCAGCCCCCGTGGCGGGACAGGGTCTTCGTTGGCTGAAGCTTTCTTT
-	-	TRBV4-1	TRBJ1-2	CASSQVFFRSGYGYTF	TGCGCCAGCAGCCAAGTCTTCTTCCGGTCCGGCTATGGCTACACCTTC
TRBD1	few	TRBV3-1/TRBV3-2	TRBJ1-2	CASSRQGGPYGYTF	TGTGCCAGCAGCCGACAGGGAGGACCCTATGGCTACACCTTC
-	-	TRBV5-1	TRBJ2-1	CASSLEPYARQFF	TGCGCCAGCAGCTTGGAACCCTACGCCCGGCAGTTCTTC
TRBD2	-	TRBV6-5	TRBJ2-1	CASTRASGPNEQFF	TGTGCCAGCACTCGGGCTAGCGGGCCGAATGAGCAGTTCTTC
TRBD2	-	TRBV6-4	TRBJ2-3	CASSLSGGGTDTQYF	TGTGCCAGCAGCCTTAGCGGGGGGGGCACAGATACGCAGTATTTT
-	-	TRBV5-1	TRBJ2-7	CASSLGQSEQYF	TGCGCCAGCAGCTTGGGACAGAGCGAGCAGTACTTC
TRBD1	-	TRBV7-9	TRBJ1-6	CASSPGQGAGSPLHF	TGTGCCAGCAGCCCAGGACAGGGGGCTGGATCACCCCTCCACTTT
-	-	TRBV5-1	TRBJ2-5	CASSLPGEETQYF	TGCGCCAGCAGCTTGCCCGGGGAAGAGACCCAGTACTTC
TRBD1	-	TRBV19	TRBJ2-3	CASSTRQGLTDTQYF	TGTGCCAGTAGTACAAGACAGGGATTAACAGATACGCAGTATTTT
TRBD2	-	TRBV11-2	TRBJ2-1	CASSPLAGPGEQFF	TGTGCCAGCAGCCCACTAGCGGGACCTGGTGAGCAGTTCTTC
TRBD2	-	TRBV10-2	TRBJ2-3	CASRLAGGHTDTQYF	TGCGCCAGCAGACTAGCGGGGGGTCACACAGATACGCAGTATTTT
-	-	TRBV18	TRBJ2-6	CASSPTSSGANVLTF	TGTGCCAGCTCACCAACGAGCTCTGGGGCCAACGTCCTGACTTTC
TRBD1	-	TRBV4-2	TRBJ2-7	CASSQAGGQILSYEQYF	TGTGCCAGCAGCCAAGCTGGGGGACAGATCCTCTCCTACGAGCAGTACTTC
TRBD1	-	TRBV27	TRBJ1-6	CASSFTGVSPLHF	TGTGCCAGCAGTTTCACAGGGGTTTCACCCCTCCACTTT
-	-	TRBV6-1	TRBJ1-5	CASSEVDRNQPQHF	TGTGCCAGCAGTGAAGTGGACAGAAATCAGCCCCAGCATTTT
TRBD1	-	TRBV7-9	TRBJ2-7	CASSLQGQGLPYEQYF	TGTGCCAGCAGCTTACAGGGACAGGGGTTACCCTACGAGCAGTACTTC
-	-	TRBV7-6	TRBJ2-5	CASSSDDRKVQTQYF	TGTGCCAGCAGCTCCGACGACAGGAAGGTTCAGACCCAGTACTTC
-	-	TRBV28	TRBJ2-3	CASSPPRDTQYF	TGTGCCAGCAGCCCCCCCCGAGATACGCAGTATTTT
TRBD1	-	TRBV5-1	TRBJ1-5	CASSPGQGANQPQHF	TGCGCCAGCTCTCCGGGACAGGGGGCCAATCAGCCCCAGCATTTT
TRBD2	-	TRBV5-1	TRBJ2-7	CASSPHLRRLQRGVYEQYF	TGCGCCAGCAGCCCCCATCTTCGTCGGCTTCAGCGGGGGGTCTACGAGCAGTACTTC
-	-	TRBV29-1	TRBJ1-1	CSVEEPGWGTEAFF	TGCAGCGTTGAAGAACCAGGGTGGGGCACTGAAGCTTTCTTT
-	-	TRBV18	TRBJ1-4	CASSPSKGENEKLFF	TGTGCCAGCTCACCGTCGAAGGGGGAAAACGAAAAACTGTTTTTT
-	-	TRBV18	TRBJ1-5	CASSPSGTNQPQHF	TGTGCCAGCTCACCCTCCGGGACAAATCAGCCCCAGCATTTT
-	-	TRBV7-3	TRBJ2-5	CASSPAVTGQETQYF	TGTGCCAGCAGCCCGGCGGTGACAGGTCAAGAGACCCAGTACTTC
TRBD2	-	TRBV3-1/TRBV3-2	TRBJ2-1	CASSQGLGLAGEDQFF	TGTGCCAGCAGCCAAGGGTTGGGACTAGCGGGAGAAGATCAGTTCTTC
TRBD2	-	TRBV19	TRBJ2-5	CASSLGTRETQYF	TGTGCCAGTAGTCTAGGGACTAGGGAGACCCAGTACTTC